A single sample is the source of the 28 T cell receptor beta chains below, sequenced in a study of cytomegalovirus exposure and HLA in healthy donors. Primers: 60 Vbeta forward and 13 Jbeta reverse. The repertoire was sequenced with immunoSEQ multiplex PCR; TCRdb's copy has only in-frame clones and lacks some. The sample lists nearly 100,000 clones; less than 10% were seen once. Sequenced sample: PBMCs. The receptors were gathered from a man between 45 and 60 years old in good health and CMV-seropositive.

The chain joins TRBV5-5 to TRBJ2-4; no clear D gene. Germline V gene lookup returns CDR1 SGHKS and CDR2 YYEKEE (reference sequence). This CDR3 is 13 amino acids long. With 5 bases removed from V and 2 bases from J, the gap between germline ends came to 8 bases. CDR3 coding DNA: TGTGCCAGCAGAATCAGTCCCAAAAACATTCAGTACTTC. Its translation: CASRISPKNIQYF.

V usage is TRBV6-1 and J usage is TRBJ1-6; unclear D gene. There are 12 residues in the CDR3. Trimming left V 0 bases short and J 9 bases short, with 3 bases between. CDR1 and CDR2 (germline): MNHNS, SASEGT. The CDR3 DNA follows: TGTGCCAGCAGTGAAGCGGCTTCACCCCTCCACTTT. Amino acids: CASSEAASPLHF.

This clone was picked up many times. The chain joins TRBV7-9 to TRBJ1-1; D is unclear. The CDR3 is 16 residues long. Germline CDR1 is SEHNR and CDR2 is FQNEAQ (reference sequence). Trimming removed 4 bases from V and 4 bases from J, with 19 bases in between. Written as DNA, the CDR3 is TGTGCCAGCAGCTCCCCCGCCCGCGAGTTCGGCACTGAAGCTTTCTTT. The encoded protein is CASSSPAREFGTEAFF.

This clone has a count of ten or more. The chain has TRBV7-6 and TRBJ2-5, with 7 bases lining up with TRBD2. CDR3 length: 18 residues. J lost 5 bases, V lost 5 bases, and 20 bases had no gene match. Germline lookup yields CDR1 SGHVS and CDR2 FNYEAQ. CDR3 amino acids: CASSAAPLALKGGETQYF. CDR3 DNA: TGTGCCAGCAGCGCCGCACCGCTAGCCCTTAAGGGAGGGGAGACCCAGTACTTC. Looking up the rest from reference TRBV7-6 and TRBJ2-5 gives the full variable domain: GAGVSQSPRYKVTKRGQDVALRCDPISGHVSLYWYRQALGQGPEFLTYFNYEAQQDKSGLPNDRFSAERPEGSISTLTIQRTEQRDSAMYRCASSAAPLALKGGETQYFGPGTRLLVL.

This clone was seen a handful of times. J is TRBJ2-1 and V is TRBV7-2; possibly TRBD2 for D (6 bases). Trimming took 6 bases from V and 10 from J, leaving 13 bases between them. The CDR3 spans 12 residues. Germline loops: CDR1 SGHTA, CDR2 FQGNSA. CDR3 protein: CASRSLRGEQFF. In DNA, the CDR3 is TGTGCCAGCAGATCACTGCGGGGCGAGCAGTTCTTC.

The V and J genes are TRBV6-6 and TRBJ2-2; TRBD2 is a possible D gene (6 bases). The V gene lost 5 bases and the J gene lost 4 bases, with 14 bases spanning the gap. The CDR3 has 15 amino acids. In germline, CDR1 is MNHNY, CDR2 SVGAGI (reference sequence). The CDR3: CASSPGTSSTGELFF. The CDR3 coding sequence is TGTGCCAGCAGTCCCGGTACTAGCAGCACCGGGGAGCTGTTTTTT.

This clone has just a few counts. J is TRBJ2-7 and V is TRBV7-2; TRBD2 aligns across 9 bases. V shed 1 base and J 7 bases; nucleotides not matched to a gene: 5. The CDR3 consists of 14 residues. Germline V gives CDR1 SGHTA, CDR2 FQGNSA. The CDR3 region is CASSLDGLAREQYF. Written as DNA, the CDR3 is TGTGCCAGCAGCTTAGACGGACTAGCGAGGGAGCAGTACTTC. The full variable domain, rest sourced from reference TRBV7-2 and TRBJ2-7, is GAGVSQSPSNKVTEKGKDVELRCDPISGHTALYWYRQSLGQGLEFLIYFQGNSAPDKSGLPSDRFSAERTGGSVSTLTIQRTQQEDSAVYLCASSLDGLAREQYFGPGTRLTVT.

This clone appeared many times. The chain combines TRBV7-8 with TRBJ2-7; D possibly corresponds to TRBD1 (5 bases). V was cut by 2 bases and J by 0 bases, with 11 bases left in between. This CDR3 contains 15 residues. Germline V gene lookup returns CDR1 SGHVS and CDR2 FQNEAQ. CDR3 coding DNA: TGTGCCAGCAGCTTACATCAGGGCCTCTCCTACGAGCAGTACTTC. Protein sequence: CASSLHQGLSYEQYF.

The J gene is TRBJ1-4, the V gene TRBV2, with 7 bases aligning to TRBD1. Per germline, CDR1 SNHLY and CDR2 FYNNEI. The CDR3 totals 15 residues. The trim removed 6 bases at V and 4 bases at J, leaving 8 bases unmatched. The chain's CDR3 is CASRQQGSLNEKLFF. Here the CDR3 DNA reads TGTGCCAGCAGGCAACAGGGGAGCCTTAATGAAAAACTGTTTTTT.

This clone came up a few times. J is TRBJ1-4 and V is TRBV28; TRBD1 matches at 7 bases. V shed 5 bases, J shed 0 bases, and the junction held 9 bases outside the gene matches. Germline CDR1 and CDR2: MDHEN and SYDVKM. This CDR3 is built from 17 residues. The CDR3 DNA follows: TGTGCCAGCAGTATAAGAACAGGGGTAGCAACTAATGAAAAACTGTTTTTT. Translating it yields CASSIRTGVATNEKLFF.

This clone was detected only a few times. This chain joins TRBV6-5 and TRBJ2-7; TRBD2 matches 9 bases. The CDR3 totals 14 residues. The V gene end was trimmed by 4 bases and the J gene end by 6 bases; junction bases not matched to a gene: 7. CDR1 and CDR2 from the germline V gene are MNHEY and SVGAGI. The CDR3 loop reads CASSSGLAGSEQYF. DNA of the CDR3: TGTGCCAGCAGTTCGGGACTAGCTGGATCCGAGCAGTACTTC.

This chain joins TRBV5-1 and TRBJ2-7, with D perhaps TRBD2 (5 bases). The V end lost 4 bases, the J end lost 2 bases, and 19 bases lay between the germline ends. The germline gives CDR1 SGHRS, CDR2 YFSETQ. This CDR3 is built from 16 residues. The DNA for the CDR3 is TGCGCCAGCAGCCCGAGTTTGGACTCTCGCGCCTACGAGCAGTACTTC. It is translated as CASSPSLDSRAYEQYF. Looking up the rest from reference TRBV5-1 and TRBJ2-7 gives the full variable domain: KAGVTQTPRYLIKTRGQQVTLSCSPISGHRSVSWYQQTPGQGLQFLFEYFSETQRNKGNFPGRFSGRQFSNSRSEMNVSTLELGDSALYLCASSPSLDSRAYEQYFGPGTRLTVT.

This clone was counted ten times or more. The chain carries TRBV11-2 and TRBJ1-5; no reliable D call. Trimming took 5 bases from V and 11 from J, leaving 16 bases between them. Germline V CDR1 and CDR2: SGHAT, FQNNGV. The CDR3 contains 13 residues. In DNA, the CDR3 is TGTGCCAGCAGCCTGGTTTTGACTGCGGCCCAGCATTTT. It is translated as CASSLVLTAAQHF.

This sequence joins TRBV6-1 and TRBJ2-1; TRBD2 matches 8 bases. The V and J ends lost 5 bases and 7 bases, in that order; junction bases with no gene match: 7. There are 14 residues in the CDR3. Germline V gives CDR1 MNHNS, CDR2 SASEGT. CDR3 residues: CASSFQRESNEQFF. In DNA form, the CDR3 reads TGTGCCAGCAGTTTTCAGCGGGAGTCAAATGAGCAGTTCTTC.

This clone was picked up a small number of times. The rearrangement uses TRBV5-6 and TRBJ2-1; TRBD2 agrees at 9 bases. The trim removed 4 bases at V and 2 bases at J, leaving 7 bases unmatched. The CDR3 is made up of 16 amino acids. Germline V CDR1 and CDR2: SGHDT, YYEEEE. CDR3 sequence: CASSKLAGTTYNEQFF. CDR3 nucleotides: TGTGCCAGCAGCAAACTAGCGGGTACCACCTACAATGAGCAGTTCTTC.

The chain recombines TRBV7-9 with TRBJ1-4, with D possibly being TRBD1 (6 bases). Per the germline V gene, CDR1 is SEHNR and CDR2 is FQNEAQ (reference sequence). The CDR3 runs 17 residues. The V and J ends lost 0 bases and 8 bases respectively, with 19 bases between them. CDR3: CASSLALGGALREKLFF. As DNA, the CDR3 is TGTGCCAGCAGCTTAGCGCTTGGGGGGGCTCTTCGGGAAAAACTGTTTTTT. Full variable domain (rest looked up from reference TRBV7-9 and TRBJ1-4): DTGVSQNPRHKITKRGQNVTFRCDPISEHNRLYWYRQTLGQGPEFLTYFQNEAQLEKSRLLSDRFSAERPKGSFSTLEIQRTEQGDSAMYLCASSLALGGALREKLFFGSGTQLSVL.

V usage is TRBV19 and J usage is TRBJ2-5, with 9 bases aligning to TRBD2. The CDR3 consists of 15 residues. The germline gives CDR1 LNHDA, CDR2 SQIVND (reference sequence). Trimming cost V 5 bases and J 1 base; bases outside gene matches: 5. The CDR3 region is CASSWSSGTQETQYF. DNA of the CDR3: TGTGCCAGTAGTTGGTCTAGCGGGACCCAAGAGACCCAGTACTTC.

In its sample, this clone was seen a few times. The V and J genes are TRBV5-4 and TRBJ2-7; D perhaps matches TRBD2 (6 bases). Germline loops: CDR1 SGHNT, CDR2 YYREEE (reference sequence). This CDR3 has 14 residues. V was trimmed by 1 base and J by 5 bases, leaving 13 bases between them. The CDR3 spells CASSLFGGMHEQYF. The CDR3, as DNA: TGTGCCAGCAGCTTGTTTGGGGGGATGCACGAGCAGTACTTC. The complete variable domain, with remaining parts taken from reference TRBV5-4 and TRBJ2-7, reads ETGVTQSPTHLIKTRGQQVTLRCSSQSGHNTVSWYQQALGQGPQFIFQYYREEENGRGNFPPRFSGLQFPNYSSELNVNALELDDSALYLCASSLFGGMHEQYFGPGTRLTVT.

DNA of the CDR3: TGTGCCAGCAGTTACTCGAATTCCGGTACTGAGCAGTTCTTC. Protein: CASSYSNSGTEQFF. The V call is TRBV6-5, the J call TRBJ2-1; no reliable D call. V was pared by 0 bases and J by 9 bases, with 12 bases between. This CDR3 region has 14 residues. CDR1 and CDR2 from the germline V gene are MNHEY and SVGAGI.

The genes are TRBV27 and TRBJ1-6; maybe TRBD1 (5 bases). V lost 4 bases and J lost 0, with 10 bases in between. The length of the CDR3 is 16 residues. Germline CDR1 reads MNHEY; CDR2 reads SMNVEV (reference sequence). CDR3 region: CASSSRQSSYNSPLHF. CDR3 in DNA: TGTGCCAGCAGTTCCCGACAGAGCTCCTATAATTCACCCCTCCACTTT.

As regards this clone: Other DNA sequences in the sample encode the same CDR3. The rearrangement uses TRBV6-6 and TRBJ2-5; D is undetermined. The CDR3 extends over 14 amino acids. CDR1 is MNHNY, CDR2 SVGAGI, per germline (reference sequence). V was cut by 5 bases and J by 5 bases, with 15 bases left in between. Written as DNA, the CDR3 is TGTGCCAGCAGTCCACCCGCCGAGGTCGAGACCCAGTACTTC. This gives the protein CASSPPAEVETQYF.

The rearrangement joins TRBV5-4 to TRBJ2-2; the match to TRBD2 covers 16 bases. Per the germline V gene, CDR1 is SGHNT and CDR2 is YYREEE (reference sequence). Trimming cost V 4 bases and J 3 bases; bases outside gene matches: 6. CDR3 size: 18 residues. The CDR3 loop reads CASSPGLAGGPDTGELFF. The CDR3 DNA is TGTGCCAGCAGCCCGGGACTAGCGGGAGGGCCGGACACCGGGGAGCTGTTTTTT.

The CDR3: CASQGSGGQFF. The CDR3 DNA reads as TGTGCCAGCCAAGGGAGCGGTGGGCAGTTCTTC. The rearrangement links TRBV28 to TRBJ2-1; a weak D match, TRBD2 (5 bases). The V end lost 8 bases, the J end lost 12 bases, and 14 bases lay between the germline ends. The CDR3 loop spans 11 amino acids. CDR1 and CDR2 (germline): MDHEN, SYDVKM.

This clone was detected a few times. V gene TRBV30 combines with J gene TRBJ1-1; D is unresolved. The V end lost 4 bases, the J end lost 5 bases, and 14 bases lay between the germline ends. Germline V CDR1 and CDR2: GTSNPN, SVGIG (reference sequence). This CDR3 comprises 13 residues. The CDR3 here is CAWTHMTGTEAFF. Written as DNA, the CDR3 is TGTGCCTGGACCCATATGACGGGGACTGAAGCTTTCTTT.

This clone was seen a few times. The V gene is TRBV6-5, the J gene TRBJ2-7, with D tentatively TRBD2 (5 bases). Germline V CDR1 and CDR2: MNHEY, SVGAGI. The V end lost 0 bases, the J end lost 5 bases, and 11 bases lay between the germline ends. This CDR3 comprises 14 residues. CDR3: CASSYSGSRNEQYF. CDR3 bases: TGTGCCAGCAGTTACTCGGGGAGTAGGAACGAGCAGTACTTC.

CDR3 sequence reads: CASSAREGSDTQYF. In DNA form, the CDR3 reads TGTGCCAGTAGTGCCCGGGAGGGTTCAGATACGCAGTATTTT. This sequence joins TRBV19 and TRBJ2-3; 8 bases map to TRBD2. This CDR3 comprises 14 residues. CDR1 is LNHDA, CDR2 SQIVND, per germline (reference sequence). The ends lost 5 bases at V and 4 bases at J; junction bases unmatched: 5.

The genes are TRBV5-4 and TRBJ2-1; 7 nucleotides agree with TRBD1. V lost 0 bases and J lost 0; bases outside the gene matches: 3. CDR1 SGHNT and CDR2 YYREEE come from the germline V gene (reference sequence). The CDR3 runs 16 residues. The CDR3 DNA reads TGTGCCAGCAGCTTGGGACAGGGTCACTCCTACAATGAGCAGTTCTTC. It codes for CASSLGQGHSYNEQFF.

There are a few counts of this clone. This rearrangement joins TRBV5-1 to TRBJ2-3; TRBD2 agrees at 9 bases. V lost 0 bases to trimming and J lost 0 bases; unmatched junction nucleotides: 5. Germline V CDR1 and CDR2: SGHRS, YFSETQ. The CDR3 has 17 residues. CDR3 sequence: CASSLGHSGRSTDTQYF. The DNA of the CDR3 is TGCGCCAGCAGCTTGGGACATAGCGGGAGAAGCACAGATACGCAGTATTTT. Filled out from reference TRBV5-1 and TRBJ2-3, the complete variable domain reads KAGVTQTPRYLIKTRGQQVTLSCSPISGHRSVSWYQQTPGQGLQFLFEYFSETQRNKGNFPGRFSGRQFSNSRSEMNVSTLELGDSALYLCASSLGHSGRSTDTQYFGPGTRLTVL.